This is a list of T cell receptor beta chains from one sample in a study of OX40 agonist ivuxolimab in advanced cancers. Assay used: immunoSEQ multiplex PCR; TCRdb lists only in-frame clones, some missing. This table has approximately 54,000 clones, approximately 89% appearing once. The starting material was CD4+ or CD8+ T cells sorted from blood, obtained in a trial of the OX40 agonist ivuxolimab. These TCRs come from an adult with an advanced solid tumor such as melanoma, head and neck, liver or kidney cancer. Both conserved end residues are part of each CDR3. A D gene is named only where the DNA matches it firmly. Expanded clones get a size class; other rows say once, few or many, or leave the size out.

v_gene,abundance,j_gene,d_gene,CDR3nt,CDR3aa
TRBV9,once,TRBJ2-7,TRBD2,TGTGCCAGCAGCGGGGGGACTAGCGGGACGGAGCGCGAGCAGTACTTC,CASSGGTSGTEREQYF
TRBV30,-,TRBJ2-7,-,TGTGCCTGGAGTGTAGGAAGCGGCGAGCAGTACTTC,CAWSVGSGEQYF
TRBV6-5,-,TRBJ2-7,TRBD1,TGTGCCAGCAGTACGATCGGGACAGAACATTACGAGCAGTACTTC,CASSTIGTEHYEQYF
TRBV19,-,TRBJ1-5,TRBD1,TGTGCCAGTAAAACAGGGGGCCCTCAGCCCCAGCATTTT,CASKTGGPQPQHF
TRBV6-1,-,TRBJ2-7,-,TGTGCCAGCAGTGAAGAGAACAGCATCCCGTACGAGCAGTACTTC,CASSEENSIPYEQYF
TRBV6-5,-,TRBJ2-1,-,TGTGCCAGCTCAGATACGTTACGGGAGCAGTTCTTC,CASSDTLREQFF
TRBV7-2,once,TRBJ1-4,-,TGTGCCAGCAGCCAAGGGGCCGGGGGCGCTTGGTCTGAAAAACTGTTTTTT,CASSQGAGGAWSEKLFF
TRBV9,-,TRBJ2-1,-,TGTGCCAGCAGCGTTAATGACAATGAGCAGTTCTTC,CASSVNDNEQFF
TRBV5-4,-,TRBJ1-1,-,TGTGCCAGCAGCTATGAGAACTCTGAAGCTTTCTTT,CASSYENSEAFF
TRBV4-1,-,TRBJ1-1,-,TGCGCCAGCAGCCAAGTGCCGTCGGGCACTGAAGCTTTCTTT,CASSQVPSGTEAFF
TRBV11-2,-,TRBJ2-2,TRBD2,TGTGCCAGCAGCTCGTCCCCCGTCGGACTAGATGGGCGGTTCGGGGAGCTGTTTTTT,CASSSSPVGLDGRFGELFF
TRBV19,once,TRBJ2-7,-,TGTGCCAGTAGTTCCCCCAGGGGAATTGACTACGAGCAGTACTTC,CASSSPRGIDYEQYF
TRBV28,-,TRBJ2-1,TRBD2,TGTGCCAGCAGTTTCCCAACTAGCGGGAGCTCCTACAATGAGCAGTTCTTC,CASSFPTSGSSYNEQFF
TRBV7-6,once,TRBJ2-1,TRBD1,TGTGCCAGCAGCTTAGTTTTCGGGACAGGGGTATACAATGAGCAGTTCTTC,CASSLVFGTGVYNEQFF
TRBV6-5,-,TRBJ1-5,-,TGTAACAATCAGCCCCAGCATTTT,CNNQPQHF
TRBV18,-,TRBJ2-1,-,TGTGCCAGCTCACCCGGATCGAGGAATGAGCAGTTCTTC,CASSPGSRNEQFF
TRBV6-1,-,TRBJ2-7,TRBD1,TGTGCCAGCAGTGAAGGGACAGGGGGCTACGAGCAGTACTTC,CASSEGTGGYEQYF
TRBV9,-,TRBJ2-7,-,TGTGCCAGCAGCGCATCCACAGCGACGTACGAGCAGTACTTC,CASSASTATYEQYF
TRBV4-3,once,TRBJ1-4,-,TGCGCCAGCAGCCAACTTCGGGGGGAAAAACTGTTTTTT,CASSQLRGEKLFF
TRBV20-1,once,TRBJ1-3,-,TGCAGTGCCACGAAGCAGAACACCATATATTTT,CSATKQNTIYF
TRBV14,-,TRBJ1-2,-,TGTGCCAGCAGCCCTTTGACAGAAAACTATGGCTACACCTTC,CASSPLTENYGYTF
TRBV9,-,TRBJ2-3,-,TGTGCCAGCAGCTCCGAAGGAGATACGCAGTATTTT,CASSSEGDTQYF
TRBV29-1,-,TRBJ1-1,-,TGCAGCGTTGATGCGGACAGTCCAACCCAGAACACTGAAGCTTTCTTT,CSVDADSPTQNTEAFF
TRBV9,-,TRBJ1-2,-,TGTGCCAGCAGCAGGGGAGAGGGATTCTCAAACTATGGCTACACCTTC,CASSRGEGFSNYGYTF
TRBV7-6,-,TRBJ2-7,-,TGTGCCAGCAGCGCTGGGAGCGACTCCTACGAGCAGTACTTC,CASSAGSDSYEQYF
TRBV5-6,-,TRBJ2-2,-,TGTGCCAGCAGCTTATACACCGGGGAGCTGTTTTTT,CASSLYTGELFF
TRBV11-2,-,TRBJ2-5,TRBD1,TGTGCCAGCAGCGGCGGGGACAGGGTGGAGACCCAGTACTTC,CASSGGDRVETQYF
TRBV5-5,-,TRBJ2-3,-,TGTGCCAGCAGCTTGCTCGGGGCCACCACAGATACGCAGTATTTT,CASSLLGATTDTQYF
TRBV9,-,TRBJ2-1,-,TGTGCCAGCAGCCTTGGACGCGAGCAGTTCTTC,CASSLGREQFF
TRBV25-1,-,TRBJ1-2,-,TGTGCCGTCTTTGGGTTTGACTATGGCTACACCTTC,CAVFGFDYGYTF
TRBV4-2,-,TRBJ2-3,-,TGTGCCAGCAGCCAAGATCTTCTAAGCACAGATACGCAGTATTTT,CASSQDLLSTDTQYF
TRBV7-2,-,TRBJ1-2,-,TGTGCCAGCAGCCCACGGACAGACTCTAACTATGGCTACACCTTC,CASSPRTDSNYGYTF
TRBV27,-,TRBJ2-7,TRBD1,TGTGCCAGCAGTATCAATGACAGGGTTTACGAGCAGTACTTC,CASSINDRVYEQYF
TRBV7-9,once,TRBJ1-4,-,TGTGCCAGCAGTCCTGGTGGGGGGGGACCCAATGAAAAACTGTTTTTT,CASSPGGGGPNEKLFF
TRBV18,-,TRBJ2-5,TRBD2,TGTGCCAGCTCACCAATGACTAGCGGGGTAGAGACCCAGTACTTC,CASSPMTSGVETQYF
TRBV6-5,-,TRBJ1-6,TRBD1,TGTGCCAGCAGTGAAGGGACAGGACTTTCACCCCTCCACTTT,CASSEGTGLSPLHF
TRBV7-3,-,TRBJ1-1,-,TGTGCCAGCAGCTTAGATCCTTTGGGCACTGAAGCTTTCTTT,CASSLDPLGTEAFF
TRBV4-1,medium-sized,TRBJ1-1,-,TGCGCCAGCAGTCGGACCGCAAACACTGAAGCTTTCTTT,CASSRTANTEAFF
TRBV6-5,-,TRBJ1-2,TRBD1,TGTGCCAGCAGGGACAGGGGCGGATATGGCTACACCTTC,CASRDRGGYGYTF
TRBV30,-,TRBJ2-1,-,TGTGCCTGTCCCTACGGGAGCTCCTACAATGAGCAGTTCTTC,CACPYGSSYNEQFF
TRBV6-5,-,TRBJ1-2,-,TGTGCCAGCGGTTTTACAGGGTTAATTGACTATGGCTACACCTTC,CASGFTGLIDYGYTF
TRBV9,-,TRBJ2-1,-,TGTGCCAGCAGCGTAGGTCGGGGATCCGAGCAGTTCTTC,CASSVGRGSEQFF